This entry concerns a single TCR beta chain. The libraries were made with immunoSEQ v3. Measured with immunoSEQ multiplex PCR; TCRdb has only the in-frame clones, and not every one. The sample holds about 59,000 clones; less than 85% are singletons and the top ten take about 2%. Germline V gene data show CDR1 as SGHTA and CDR2 as FQGNSA. After removal of 5 bases from V and 5 bases from J, the junction contained 16 bases not matched to a gene. The CDR3 contains 17 residues. This sample's time point: pre-treatment sample, taken before nivolumab and TIL therapy. The data stem from a study of TIL therapy for anti-PD-1-resistant metastatic lung cancer. Overall study: Patients then received nivolumab; progressors got lymphodepletion, TIL and IL-2. Tumors had a median PD-L1 proportion score of less than 6.5%.

The sequencing used blood, collected at baseline. The chain combines TRBV7-2 with TRBJ2-5, with 8 bases lining up with TRBD1. This receptor was obtained from a person between 25 and 80 years old with non-small cell lung cancer. For the CDR3, the DNA is TGTGCCAGCAGCCCGACGACCGGGGCAGGGGGCCTGGAGACCCAGTACTTC. It is translated as CASSPTTGAGGLETQYF.